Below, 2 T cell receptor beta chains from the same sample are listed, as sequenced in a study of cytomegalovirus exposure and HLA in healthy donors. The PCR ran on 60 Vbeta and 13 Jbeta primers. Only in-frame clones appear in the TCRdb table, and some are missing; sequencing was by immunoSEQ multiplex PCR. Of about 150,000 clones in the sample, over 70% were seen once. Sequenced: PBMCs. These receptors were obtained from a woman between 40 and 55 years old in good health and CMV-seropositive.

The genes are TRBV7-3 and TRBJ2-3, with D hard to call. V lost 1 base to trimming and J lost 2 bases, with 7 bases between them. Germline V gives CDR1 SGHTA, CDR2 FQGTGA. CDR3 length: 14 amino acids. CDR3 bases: TGTGCCAGCAGCTTAATTGGAGACACAGATACGCAGTATTTT. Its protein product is CASSLIGDTDTQYF.

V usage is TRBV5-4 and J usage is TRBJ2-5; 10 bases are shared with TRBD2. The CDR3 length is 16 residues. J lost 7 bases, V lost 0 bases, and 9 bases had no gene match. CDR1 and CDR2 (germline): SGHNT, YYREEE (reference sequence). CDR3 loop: CASSLAGSGGKGTQYF. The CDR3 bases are TGTGCCAGCAGCTTGGCCGGTAGCGGGGGGAAGGGGACCCAGTACTTC.